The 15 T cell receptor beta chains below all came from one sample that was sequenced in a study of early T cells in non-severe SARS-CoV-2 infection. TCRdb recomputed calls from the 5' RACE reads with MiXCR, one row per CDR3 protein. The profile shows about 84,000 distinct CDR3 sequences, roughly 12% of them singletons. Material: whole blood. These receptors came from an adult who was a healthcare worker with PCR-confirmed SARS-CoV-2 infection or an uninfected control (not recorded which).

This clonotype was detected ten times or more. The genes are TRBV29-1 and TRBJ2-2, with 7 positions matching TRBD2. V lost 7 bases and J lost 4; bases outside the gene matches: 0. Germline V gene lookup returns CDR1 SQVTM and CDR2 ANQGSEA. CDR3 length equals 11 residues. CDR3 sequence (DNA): TGCAGCGCGGGGGGCACCGGGGAGCTGTTTTTT. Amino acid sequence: CSAGGTGELFF.

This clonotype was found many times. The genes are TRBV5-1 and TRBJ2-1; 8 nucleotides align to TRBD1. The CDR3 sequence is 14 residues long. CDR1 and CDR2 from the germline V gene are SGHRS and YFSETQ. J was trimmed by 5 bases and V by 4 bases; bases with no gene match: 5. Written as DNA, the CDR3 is TGCGCCAGCAGCCTCCGGACAGGGCACAATGAGCAGTTCTTC. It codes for CASSLRTGHNEQFF.

CDR3: CATSTSGKGSQETQYF. CDR3 bases: TGTGCCACCAGCACTAGCGGGAAAGGGTCACAAGAGACCCAGTACTTC. V and J are TRBV24-1 and TRBJ2-5; 10 bases match TRBD2. The CDR3 extends over 16 amino acids. Germline V gives CDR1 KGHDR, CDR2 SFDVKD. The trim removed 7 bases at V and 2 bases at J, leaving 9 bases unmatched.

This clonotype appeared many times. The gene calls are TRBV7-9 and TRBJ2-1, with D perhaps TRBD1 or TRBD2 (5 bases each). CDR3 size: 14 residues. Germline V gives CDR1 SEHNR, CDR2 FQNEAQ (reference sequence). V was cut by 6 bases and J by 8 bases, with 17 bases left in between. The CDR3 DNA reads TGTGCCAGCAGGGCCAGGCAGGTGGGGGATGAGCAGTTCTTC. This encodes CASRARQVGDEQFF.

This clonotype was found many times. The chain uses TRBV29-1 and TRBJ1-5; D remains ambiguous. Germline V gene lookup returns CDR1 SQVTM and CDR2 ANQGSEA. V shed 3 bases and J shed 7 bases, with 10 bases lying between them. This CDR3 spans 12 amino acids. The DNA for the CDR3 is TGCAGCGTTGAGATATTAGGCCAGCCCCAGCATTTT. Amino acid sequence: CSVEILGQPQHF. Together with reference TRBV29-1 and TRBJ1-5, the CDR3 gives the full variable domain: SAVISQKPSRDICQRGTSLTIQCQVDSQVTMMFWYRQQPGQSLTLIATANQGSEATYESGFVIDKFPISRPNLTFSTLTVSNMSPEDSSIYLCSVEILGQPQHFGDGTRLSIL.

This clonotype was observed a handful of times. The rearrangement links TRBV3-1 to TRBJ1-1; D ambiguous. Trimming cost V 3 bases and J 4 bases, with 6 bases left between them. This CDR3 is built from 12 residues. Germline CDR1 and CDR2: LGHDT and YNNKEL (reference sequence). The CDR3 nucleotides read TGTGCCAGCAGCCAGGGTTTCACTGAAGCTTTCTTT. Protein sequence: CASSQGFTEAFF.

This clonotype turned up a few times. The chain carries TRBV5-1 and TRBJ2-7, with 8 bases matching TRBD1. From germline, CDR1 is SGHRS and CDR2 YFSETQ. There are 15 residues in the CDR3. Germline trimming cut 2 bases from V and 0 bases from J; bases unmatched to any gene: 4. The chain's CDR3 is CASSLLQGDSYEQYF. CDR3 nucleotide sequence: TGCGCCAGCAGCTTACTACAGGGGGACTCCTACGAGCAGTACTTC.

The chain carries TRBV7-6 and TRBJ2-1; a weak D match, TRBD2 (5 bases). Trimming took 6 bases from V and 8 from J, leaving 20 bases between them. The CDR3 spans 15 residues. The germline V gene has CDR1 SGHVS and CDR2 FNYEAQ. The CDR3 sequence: CASSYERDEGHEQFF. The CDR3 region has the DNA TGTGCCAGCAGTTACGAGAGAGATGAGGGCCATGAGCAGTTCTTC.

CDR3: CASSPKAGGSYEQYF. The CDR3 DNA sequence: TGTGCCAGCAGCCCTAAAGCGGGGGGCTCTTACGAGCAGTACTTC. This chain connects TRBV3-1 to TRBJ2-7; TRBD2 agrees at 9 bases. The CDR3 contains 15 residues. V shed 4 bases and J 4 bases; nucleotides not matched to a gene: 8. Per germline, CDR1 LGHDT and CDR2 YNNKEL (reference sequence).

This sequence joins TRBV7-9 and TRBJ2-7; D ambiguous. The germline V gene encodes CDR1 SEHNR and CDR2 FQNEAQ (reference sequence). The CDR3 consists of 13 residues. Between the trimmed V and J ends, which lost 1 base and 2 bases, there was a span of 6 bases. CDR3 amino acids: CASSLVQTYEQYF. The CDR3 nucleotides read TGTGCCAGCAGCTTAGTGCAAACCTACGAGCAGTACTTC.

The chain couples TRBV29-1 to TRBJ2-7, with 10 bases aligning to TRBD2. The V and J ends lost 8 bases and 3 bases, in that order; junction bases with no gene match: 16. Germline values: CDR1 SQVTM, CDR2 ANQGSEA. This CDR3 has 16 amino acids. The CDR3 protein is CSPWTSGGGPYYEQYF. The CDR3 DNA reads TGCAGCCCATGGACTAGCGGAGGGGGGCCCTACTACGAGCAGTACTTC.

CDR3 loop: CSVEGAGGPIQYF. The CDR3 DNA follows: TGCAGCGTTGAAGGAGCGGGGGGGCCCATTCAGTACTTC. The chain combines TRBV29-1 with TRBJ2-4; 10 positions agree with TRBD2. The germline V gene has CDR1 SQVTM and CDR2 ANQGSEA. J gave up 9 bases and V 1 base, and 3 bases lay outside the gene matches. This CDR3 spans 13 amino acids.

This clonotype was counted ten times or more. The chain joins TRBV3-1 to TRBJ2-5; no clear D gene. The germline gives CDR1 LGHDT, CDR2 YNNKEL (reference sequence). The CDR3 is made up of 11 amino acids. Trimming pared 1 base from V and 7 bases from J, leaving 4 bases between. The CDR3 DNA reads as TGTGCCAGCAGCCAAGGGGTGACCCAGTACTTC. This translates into CASSQGVTQYF.

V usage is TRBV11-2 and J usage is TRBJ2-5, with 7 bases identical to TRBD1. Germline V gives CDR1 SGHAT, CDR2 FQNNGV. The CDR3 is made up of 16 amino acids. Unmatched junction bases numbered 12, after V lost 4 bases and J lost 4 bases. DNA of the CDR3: TGTGCCAGCAGCTCCGAGGGGGCACTCGCGTTAGAGACCCAGTACTTC. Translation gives CASSSEGALALETQYF.

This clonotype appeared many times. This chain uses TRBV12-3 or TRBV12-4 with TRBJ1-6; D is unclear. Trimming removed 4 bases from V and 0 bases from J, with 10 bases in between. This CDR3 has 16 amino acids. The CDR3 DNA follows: TGTGCCAGCAGTTCTCGGCCTAGCTCCTATAATTCACCCCTCCACTTT. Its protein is CASSSRPSSYNSPLHF.